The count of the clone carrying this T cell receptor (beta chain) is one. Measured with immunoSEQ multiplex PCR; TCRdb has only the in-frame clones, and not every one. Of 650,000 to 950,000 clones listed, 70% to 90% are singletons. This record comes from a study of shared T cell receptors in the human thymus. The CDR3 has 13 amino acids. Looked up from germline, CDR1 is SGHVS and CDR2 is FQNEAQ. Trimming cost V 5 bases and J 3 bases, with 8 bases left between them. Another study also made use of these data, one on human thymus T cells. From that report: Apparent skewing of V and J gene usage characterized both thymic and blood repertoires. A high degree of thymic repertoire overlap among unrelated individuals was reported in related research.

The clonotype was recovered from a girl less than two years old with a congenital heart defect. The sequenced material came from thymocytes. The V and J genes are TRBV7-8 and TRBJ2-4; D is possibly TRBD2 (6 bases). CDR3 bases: TGTGCCAGCAGCCCAGCGGGCAAAAACATTCAGTACTTC. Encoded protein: CASSPAGKNIQYF.